Below are 14 T cell receptor beta chains sequenced from a single sample in a study of T cell responses to AZD1222 COVID-19 vaccine. Profiling relied on immunoSEQ multiplex PCR, and the TCRdb table lists in-frame clones only, not all of them. This table holds more than 150,000 clones, 85% to 95% found once. The sequencing here drew on peripheral blood, taken on day 0 of AZD1222 vaccination. Every receptor here comes from an adult in good health.

The CDR3 loop is CASKMVSNQPQHF. The CDR3 DNA is TGTGCCAGTAAAATGGTAAGCAATCAGCCCCAGCATTTT. This chain uses TRBV19 with TRBJ1-5; D uncertain. The CDR3 runs 13 residues. The germline V gene has CDR1 LNHDA and CDR2 SQIVND (reference sequence). Trimming cost V 7 bases and J 1 base, with 8 bases left between them.

This rearrangement joins TRBV12-5 to TRBJ1-6, with D unclear. Trimming removed 0 bases at V and 5 bases at J, with 17 bases between. Germline values: CDR1 LGHNT, CDR2 FRNRAP. The CDR3 runs to 18 residues. CDR3 nucleotides: TGTGCTAGTGGTTTGGTAATCAGACCCCGGAGAGATAATTCACCCCTCCACTTT. Its protein is CASGLVIRPRRDNSPLHF.

The chain carries TRBV29-1 and TRBJ1-1; D unresolved. The CDR3 loop spans 13 amino acids. Trimming took 6 bases from V and 0 from J, leaving 11 bases between them. Germline CDR1 reads SQVTM; CDR2 reads ANQGSEA. CDR3 DNA: TGCAGCGTGACGGTGGGGATGAACACTGAAGCTTTCTTT. Protein product: CSVTVGMNTEAFF.

Here the CDR3 DNA reads TGTGCCAGCAGCAAAGCCCCCTATGGCAATCAGCCCCAGCATTTT. Its protein product is CASSKAPYGNQPQHF. The J gene is TRBJ1-5, the V gene TRBV21-1. TRBV21-1 is described as a pseudogene. The CDR3 is 15 amino acids.

The chain is built from TRBV25-1 and TRBJ1-3, with D possibly TRBD1 on 6 matching bases. Trimming left V 5 bases short and J 2 bases short, with 16 bases between. This CDR3 spans 16 amino acids. Germline values: CDR1 MGHDK, CDR2 SYGVNS. The CDR3 loop reads CASSTKQGVAGNTIYF. The CDR3 nucleotides are TGTGCCAGCAGTACAAAACAGGGAGTCGCTGGAAACACCATATATTTT.

This clone was picked up one time. The chain links TRBV3-1 (or the pseudogene TRBV3-2) to TRBJ2-2; D gene unclear. Germline V gene data show CDR1 as LGHDT and CDR2 as YNNKEL (reference sequence). CDR3 length: 15 amino acids. V shed 1 base and J shed 3 bases, with 9 bases lying between them. The CDR3 DNA is TGTGCCAGCAGCCAAGGGGCGAAACACACCGGGGAGCTGTTTTTT. Protein sequence: CASSQGAKHTGELFF.

This chain links TRBV7-9 with TRBJ1-1, with no clear D. Deletions cut 1 base from V and 5 bases from J, with 8 bases between. Germline V gene sequence: CDR1 SEHNR, CDR2 FQNEAQ (reference sequence). The CDR3 runs 13 residues. In DNA form, the CDR3 reads TGTGCCAGCAGCTTAGGGAGTGAGACTGAAGCTTTCTTT. Protein: CASSLGSETEAFF.

The chain employs TRBV6-1 and TRBJ1-1; weak D call: TRBD1 (6 bases). The CDR3 spans 15 residues. Germline CDR1 reads MNHNS; CDR2 reads SASEGT. Trimming left V 1 base short and J 4 bases short, with 13 bases between. The CDR3 loop reads CASSEVIGGGTEAFF. The CDR3 DNA sequence: TGTGCCAGCAGTGAAGTTATAGGGGGGGGCACTGAAGCTTTCTTT.

The chain has TRBV24-1 and TRBJ1-5; TRBD1 might be the D (5 bases). The V end lost 1 base, the J end lost 4 bases, and 13 bases lay between the germline ends. The length of the CDR3 is 16 residues. Germline V gene sequence: CDR1 KGHDR, CDR2 SFDVKD. CDR3 sequence (DNA): TGTGCCACCAGTGATTTACGAAGGGGTGGTAATCAGCCCCAGCATTTT. It codes for CATSDLRRGGNQPQHF.

This clone was seen only once. The CDR3 DNA reads TGTGCCAGCAGCTTGGGGAGAATGGATTCACCCCTCCACTTT. This codes for CASSLGRMDSPLHF. The chain couples TRBV27 to TRBJ1-6; D remains unclear. Germline V gene data show CDR1 as MNHEY and CDR2 as SMNVEV (reference sequence). The CDR3 spans 14 residues. The ends were cut back, 6 bases at V and 8 bases at J, with 14 bases in the middle.

The chain carries TRBV28 and TRBJ2-1; the match to TRBD1 covers 11 bases. Trimming took 3 bases from V and 9 from J; bases not matched to a gene: 7. Germline values: CDR1 MDHEN, CDR2 SYDVKM. This CDR3 region has 15 residues. The DNA of the CDR3 is TGTGCCAGCAGTTTCTTAGGACAGGGGGCGCGTGAGCAGTTCTTC. As protein: CASSFLGQGAREQFF.

For this clone: The junction and the germline gene differ at one end; a read error may be behind it. V and J are TRBV28 and TRBJ2-7, with D perhaps matching TRBD1 or TRBD2 (5 bases each). This CDR3 is 15 amino acids long. The germline V gene encodes CDR1 MDHEN and CDR2 SYDVKM. The CDR3 DNA reads as TGTGCCAGCAGGGGGGTAGGATATGGCTCCCACGAGCAGTACTTC. This sequence encodes CASRGVGYGSHEQYF.

The J gene is TRBJ2-7, the V gene TRBV6-5; D possibly uses TRBD1 or TRBD2 (5 bases each). Trimming shortened V by 0 bases and J by 1 base, and 10 bases separated the two germline ends. Germline V gene lookup returns CDR1 MNHEY and CDR2 SVGAGI. The CDR3 spans 15 residues. The DNA for the CDR3 is TGTGCCAGCAGTTACTCCGGGACGGATTCCTACGAGCAGTACTTC. Amino acids: CASSYSGTDSYEQYF.

The rearrangement joins TRBV25-1 to TRBJ1-1; weak D call: TRBD1 (6 bases). CDR1 and CDR2 (germline): MGHDK, SYGVNS. The CDR3 covers 13 residues. V lost 1 base, J lost 11 bases, and 14 bases lay in between. The DNA for the CDR3 is TGTGCCAGCAGTGAATGGGGGGGGCCGTTGGCTTTCTTT. This codes for CASSEWGGPLAFF.